This is a list of T cell receptor beta chains from one sample in a study of STAT5B mutations in CD4+ large granular lymphocyte leukemia. Some clones are missing from TCRdb's copy, which holds only in-frame ones; the method was immunoSEQ multiplex PCR. The sample carries 20,000 to 25,000 clones, 70% recorded once. What was sequenced was CD4+ T cells from blood buffy coats. These receptors all come from a human donor in good health. CDR3s include the opening cysteine and the closing phenylalanine or tryptophan. Fields, in order: CDR3 length, J gene, V gene, D gene, clone size, CDR3 protein, CDR3 DNA. A D gene is named only where the DNA matches it firmly. Clone size is not always given. Where it is, it says once, few, many or a class for expanded clones.

len: 15; j_gene: TRBJ2-1; v_gene: TRBV5-1; d_gene: .; abundance: .; CDR3aa: CASSLVGGSYNEQFF; CDR3nt: TGCGCCAGCAGCTTGGTGGGGGGTAGCTACAATGAGCAGTTCTTC
len: 15; j_gene: TRBJ2-5; v_gene: TRBV7-2; d_gene: .; abundance: .; CDR3aa: CASSLGGDDQETQYF; CDR3nt: TGTGCCAGCAGCTTAGGGGGGGACGACCAAGAGACCCAGTACTTC
len: 15; j_gene: TRBJ1-3; v_gene: TRBV5-1; d_gene: .; abundance: few; CDR3aa: CASSLTWDRGNTIYF; CDR3nt: TGCGCCAGCAGCCTTACCTGGGACCGCGGAAACACCATATATTTT
len: 14; j_gene: TRBJ1-5; v_gene: TRBV10-3; d_gene: .; abundance: few; CDR3aa: CATRGDISNQPQHF; CDR3nt: TGTGCCACCCGCGGGGACATAAGCAATCAGCCCCAGCATTTT
len: 14; j_gene: TRBJ1-1; v_gene: TRBV23-1; d_gene: TRBD1; abundance: .; CDR3aa: CASRRQGRNTEAFF; CDR3nt: TGCGCCAGCAGGAGACAGGGGAGGAACACTGAAGCTTTCTTT
len: 14; j_gene: TRBJ2-5; v_gene: TRBV7-9; d_gene: .; abundance: .; CDR3aa: CASSTRVSGETQYF; CDR3nt: TGTGCCAGCAGTACCAGGGTCTCCGGGGAGACCCAGTACTTC
len: 13; j_gene: TRBJ2-5; v_gene: TRBV28; d_gene: .; abundance: .; CDR3aa: CASSSSGEETQYF; CDR3nt: TGTGCCAGCAGTTCATCGGGGGAAGAGACCCAGTACTTC
len: 12; j_gene: TRBJ1-1; v_gene: TRBV10-3; d_gene: TRBD1; abundance: few; CDR3aa: CALGTGMGEAFF; CDR3nt: TGTGCCCTCGGGACAGGGATGGGAGAAGCTTTCTTT
len: 15; j_gene: TRBJ1-5; v_gene: TRBV5-1; d_gene: TRBD1; abundance: few; CDR3aa: CASSLQGDNNQPQHF; CDR3nt: TGCGCCAGCAGCTTACAGGGGGATAACAATCAGCCCCAGCATTTT
len: 16; j_gene: TRBJ1-1; v_gene: TRBV19; d_gene: TRBD1; abundance: .; CDR3aa: CASTLRRTGDDTEAFF; CDR3nt: TGTGCCAGTACCCTTCGTAGAACAGGGGATGACACTGAAGCTTTCTTT
len: 17; j_gene: TRBJ2-3; v_gene: TRBV10-1; d_gene: .; abundance: few; CDR3aa: CASPDIWGGGIPDTQYF; CDR3nt: TGCGCCAGCCCTGACATATGGGGAGGGGGCATCCCAGATACGCAGTATTTT
len: 15; j_gene: TRBJ2-2; v_gene: TRBV18; d_gene: TRBD1; abundance: .; CDR3aa: CASSPPLRGTGELFF; CDR3nt: TGTGCCAGCTCACCACCGCTCAGGGGGACCGGGGAGCTGTTTTTT
len: 16; j_gene: TRBJ1-2; v_gene: TRBV5-6; d_gene: .; abundance: .; CDR3aa: CASSLPGTAFSDGYTF; CDR3nt: TGTGCCAGCAGCTTACCCGGGACCGCATTTTCGGATGGCTACACCTTC
len: 13; j_gene: TRBJ2-7; v_gene: TRBV2; d_gene: .; abundance: .; CDR3aa: CASSDGHSYEQYF; CDR3nt: TGTGCCAGCAGTGACGGGCACTCCTACGAGCAGTACTTC
len: 15; j_gene: TRBJ2-5; v_gene: TRBV2; d_gene: TRBD2; abundance: .; CDR3aa: CASSASGGYRETQYF; CDR3nt: TGTGCCAGCAGTGCGAGCGGGGGGTACCGGGAGACCCAGTACTTC